The present T cell receptor (beta chain) was sequenced within a study of beta chain features in type 1 diabetes (dated by TCRdb to the late 2010s). Describing the broader study: Mean age, gender distribution, total cell number and subset yield did not differ between patients and healthy donors. In the study, TCRB repertoires of sorted circulating CD4+ T cell subsets from recently diagnosed type 1 diabetes patients were compared with those of matched healthy donors. A total of 90 million to 130 million sorted cells were examined across all samples, and a strong correlation was observed between cell number per subset and RNA yield. Regulatory and stem cell-like memory subsets were obtained from only 8 patients and about 8 healthy donors, while naive and central memory subsets were obtained from all 30 or so donors.

This clone was seen more than once but under ten times. The antigen it binds to is not known. No much larger clone exists at a distance of one base, and base qualities are not known. A single peripheral blood draw of about 116 mL on average was collected from each donor into heparinised tubes. A BD FACSAria II and a panel including CD45RO, CCR7, CD25, CD127, CD95 and CD27 were used to sort naive, central memory, regulatory and stem cell-like memory CD4+ T cells. All sorted populations exceeded 95% purity. PBMCs were isolated immediately by Lymphoprep density gradient centrifugation and stained directly without culture. So that batch effects would be minimized, each experiment stained and sorted samples in pairs, pairing one healthy donor with one patient. The entire amount of isolated RNA was reverse transcribed using the High Capacity cDNA Reverse Transcription Kit, so the sequenced TCRB transcripts were expressed ones. Naive, central memory and regulatory T cell samples underwent deep immunoSEQ sequencing, averaging around 3.7 million total reads per sample. Sorted cells were lysed in RLT buffer, and RNA was extracted using DNase-treated RNeasy Micro or Mini kits according to cell number. Each cell subset was processed separately to prevent cross-contamination, with patient and healthy donor samples processed together. The immunoSEQ multiplex PCR was used to amplify TCRB sequences from cDNA, yielding 87-bp fragments that span the CDR3 region. Amplicons were sequenced on the Illumina HiSeq platform. From the authors' description of their analysis: Synthetic template baselines were used to correct PCR bias computationally, reads within Hamming distance 2 were collapsed, and singletons that could not be merged were discarded. By aligning reads against IMGT, V, D and J genes, CDR3 length, and insertions or deletions at six rearrangement sites were assigned. Within each subset, clonotype counts were normalized to the number of sorted cells before true diversity and Gini coefficients were calculated with the tcR R package. Repertoire sharing was quantified using the overlap coefficient calculated on TCRB nucleotide sequences. In TCRdb, the immuneACCESS table is reduced to in-frame sequences with V and J assigned. These tables do not hold every clone; where another copy was compared, an unresolved V gene accounts for under half, and the others remain unexplained. That table gives V, J and clone size, and the DNA gave D and trimming. The sample yields around 300,000 clones; approximately 15% were counted once. Of the sample, roughly 6.7% falls within the top ten clones.

At the junction V is shortened by 5 bases and J by 4 bases, with 16 bases in between. Looking up the germline V gene yields CDR1 KGHSH and CDR2 LQKENI. The CDR3 holds 15 amino acids from the cysteine to the phenylalanine. This entry keeps only the CDR3 DNA: 45 bases, framed from base 1. Study-wide conclusions, independent of this receptor: Naive, central memory and regulatory TCRB repertoires appeared more similar among patients than among healthy donors. At VDJ recombination sites, type 1 diabetes patients had fewer insertions and more deleted nucleotides, which implies abnormalities in thymic rearrangement. Type 1 diabetes patients showed a moderate but significant shortening of TCRB CDR3 length in all four CD4+ subsets. HLA sub-analyses involved small numbers of individuals, so any influence of HLA type on TCRB rearrangement remained unresolved. Because cDNA was sequenced instead of genomic DNA, activated cells with high expression could be over-represented, although the groups did not differ in activation or CD3 levels. Shorter templates might be favored by PCR, yet because patient and control samples were amplified and corrected together, any such skew would affect both groups equally.

The sequenced sample consisted of central memory CD4+ T cells from blood. The TCR originated in a man younger than 40 in good health. The V gene is TRBV18 and the J gene is TRBJ2-3; the D gene is perhaps TRBD1 or TRBD2, each of them matching over 5 bases. The CDR3 region: CASSGTQGGADTQYF. The DNA sequence is TGTGCCAGCTCAGGGACCCAAGGAGGTGCAGATACGCAGTATTTT.